The T cell receptor beta chain under discussion was sequenced for a study of blood T cells in healthy people across ages. Study-wide findings and caveats: TCR beta diversity, measured per million T cells, fell in a roughly linear way with age.

The CDR3 runs to 13 residues. Trimming took 6 bases from V and 0 from J, leaving 9 bases between them. Germline V gene sequence: CDR1 DFQATT, CDR2 SNEGSKA (reference sequence). Peripheral blood from each donor was collected in a volume of approximately 10 milliliters. The extraction recovered at least 5 micrograms of total RNA per sample. This clonotype was seen only a few times. The antigen is not known. It was with a sample-barcoded 5' primer and a J-beta primer mix that a second PCR of roughly 6 to 11 cycles was run. A single record per CDR3 protein comes from TCRdb applying MiXCR to the 5' RACE reads. Of 700,000 to 850,000 distinct CDR3 sequences detected, about 53% appear once; the ten largest clones hold approximately 40%.

The V gene is TRBV20-1, the J gene TRBJ2-4; D uncertain. Sequencing was performed on blood. The receptor was derived from a man older than 75 in good health. In DNA form, the CDR3 reads TGCAGTGCATTCGCGGTAGCCAAAAACATTCAGTACTTC. Its protein product is CSAFAVAKNIQYF.